The 20 T cell receptor beta chains presented below share a single source sample, sequenced in a study of T cell changes during pregnancy in multiple sclerosis. Some clones are missing from TCRdb's copy, which holds only in-frame ones; the method was immunoSEQ multiplex PCR. The sample has some 120,000 clones; about 96% are singletons. The source was peripheral blood, collected after pregnancy. The source is a female donor with multiple sclerosis, enrolled in a pregnancy study.

V gene TRBV18 combines with J gene TRBJ2-5; 11 bases are a match to TRBD2. From germline, CDR1 is KGHSH and CDR2 LQKENI. J was trimmed by 5 bases and V by 6 bases; bases with no gene match: 11. The CDR3 consists of 16 residues. Here the CDR3 reads CASSHDSGRALETQYF. In nucleotides, the CDR3 is TGTGCCAGCTCCCACGATAGCGGGAGGGCTCTTGAGACCCAGTACTTC. The full variable domain, with the rest looked up from reference TRBV18 and TRBJ2-5, is NAGVMQNPRHLVRRRGQEARLRCSPMKGHSHVYWYRQLPEEGLKFMVYLQKENIIDESGMPKERFSAEFPKEGPSILRIQQVVRGDSAAYFCASSHDSGRALETQYFGPGTRLLVL.

The chain uses TRBV30 and TRBJ1-2; unclear D gene. CDR1 is GTSNPN and CDR2 is SVGIG in the germline V gene (reference sequence). V lost 2 bases, J lost 7 bases, and 8 bases lay in between. CDR3 length equals 11 residues. Written as DNA, the CDR3 is TGTGCCTGGAGTCCCCTCCTTGGCTACACCTTC. It specifies CAWSPLLGYTF.

As concerns this clone: A read error may account for a junction end that differs from germline. The chain is built from TRBV5-1 and TRBJ2-7, with a tentative D call TRBD1 (6 bases). Germline V gene sequence: CDR1 SGHRS, CDR2 YFSETQ. The CDR3 extends over 16 amino acids. The DNA of the CDR3 is TGCGCCAGCAACTTGGGTATGACAGGCCGCTCCTACGAGCAGTACTTC. As protein: CASNLGMTGRSYEQYF.

The chain joins TRBV6-5 to TRBJ2-7; tentative D call: TRBD1 (5 bases). The CDR3 is 13 amino acids. V was pared by 9 bases and J by 3 bases, with 15 bases between. The germline V gene has CDR1 MNHEY and CDR2 SVGAGI. The CDR3 DNA is TGTGCCAGAGACTTGGGGCAGAGCTACGAGCAGTACTTC. This translates into CARDLGQSYEQYF.

The chain recombines TRBV5-1 with TRBJ2-1; 8 bases match TRBD1. Germline V gene data show CDR1 as SGHRS and CDR2 as YFSETQ. The CDR3 extends over 19 amino acids. V was pared by 6 bases and J by 2 bases, with 19 bases of the junction left unmatched. CDR3 region: CASTLAGGLNIGTYNEQFF. The CDR3 DNA sequence: TGCGCCAGCACCCTAGCAGGGGGCCTTAATATAGGGACCTACAATGAGCAGTTCTTC.

This clone was observed a single time. V and J are TRBV28 and TRBJ1-3, with 10 bases that match TRBD1. V was pared by 6 bases and J by 9 bases, with 11 bases of the junction left unmatched. The germline V gene encodes CDR1 MDHEN and CDR2 SYDVKM. This CDR3 comprises 15 residues. CDR3 amino acids: CASRSQGQGRVTIYF. CDR3 bases: TGTGCCAGCAGATCCCAGGGACAGGGGCGAGTCACCATATATTTT.

The chain is built from TRBV10-3 and TRBJ2-7, with 7 bases that match TRBD2. The V gene's germline CDR1 is ENHRY and CDR2 SYGVKD. The CDR3 runs to 14 residues. J gave up 2 bases and V 4 bases, and 5 bases lay outside the gene matches. The CDR3 here is CAISGLAEPYEQYF. The CDR3 region has the DNA TGTGCCATCAGTGGGCTAGCGGAGCCCTACGAGCAGTACTTC.

CDR3 protein: CASSDSSGNEQFF. CDR3 nucleotides: TGTGCCAGCAGTGACTCGTCGGGGAATGAGCAGTTCTTC. This chain connects TRBV6-4 to TRBJ2-1, with D possibly being TRBD2 (5 bases). Trimming removed 0 bases at V and 7 bases at J, with 7 bases between. Looked up from germline, CDR1 is MRHNA and CDR2 is SNTAGT. The CDR3 extends over 13 amino acids.

For the CDR3, the DNA is TGTGCCAGCACCGGCTGGGAGCGGGAGGAGAATGAGCAGTTCTTC. It codes for CASTGWEREENEQFF. The chain recombines TRBV2 with TRBJ2-1; TRBD2 agrees at 9 bases. Germline loops: CDR1 SNHLY, CDR2 FYNNEI. The CDR3 consists of 15 residues. V trimming: 7 bases; J trimming: 7 bases; junction bases outside the gene matches: 11.

The sample holds one count of this clone. V gene TRBV19 combines with J gene TRBJ2-7; 14 bases agree with TRBD2. From germline, CDR1 is LNHDA and CDR2 SQIVND (reference sequence). The CDR3 covers 13 residues. V shed 5 bases and J 6 bases; nucleotides not matched to a gene: 0. CDR3 DNA sequence: TGTGCCAGTAGTGGGACTAGCGGGAGCGAGCAGTACTTC. Translation gives CASSGTSGSEQYF.

This clone was seen only once. The chain recombines TRBV7-9 with TRBJ2-3; 8 nucleotides agree with TRBD2. The ends lost 5 bases at V and 2 bases at J; junction bases unmatched: 6. This CDR3 region has 15 residues. CDR1 is SEHNR and CDR2 is FQNEAQ in the germline V gene (reference sequence). The CDR3 DNA sequence: TGTGCCAGCAGCCCCTTAGCGGGATACACAGATACGCAGTATTTT. Translated, it gives CASSPLAGYTDTQYF.

The rearrangement uses TRBV7-2 and TRBJ2-5, with 7 bases aligning to TRBD2. The junction had 18 bases not matched to a gene; V was cut back by 5 bases and J by 0 bases. Germline CDR1 SGHTA, CDR2 FQGNSA. The CDR3 runs 19 residues. DNA for the CDR3: TGTGCCAGCAGCCCCTGGGGGGACGGTAGCGGGCCGTACCAAGAGACCCAGTACTTC. It encodes CASSPWGDGSGPYQETQYF.

The chain carries TRBV7-8 and TRBJ2-1, with a tentative D call TRBD2 (5 bases). With 5 bases removed from V and 0 bases from J, the gap between germline ends came to 11 bases. The CDR3 consists of 15 residues. CDR1 is SGHVS, CDR2 FQNEAQ, per germline. DNA for the CDR3: TGTGCCAGCAGCCCCTCTGCGGGCTCCTACAATGAGCAGTTCTTC. This encodes CASSPSAGSYNEQFF. The full variable domain, completed using reference TRBV7-8 and TRBJ2-1, is GAGVSQSPRYKVAKRGQDVALRCDPISGHVSLFWYQQALGQGPEFLTYFQNEAQLDKSGLPSDRFFAERPEGSVSTLKIQRTQQEDSAVYLCASSPSAGSYNEQFFGPGTRLTVL.

The V and J genes are TRBV19 and TRBJ2-3; D unclear. In germline, CDR1 is LNHDA, CDR2 SQIVND (reference sequence). The V and J ends lost 6 bases and 2 bases respectively, with 12 bases between them. The length of the CDR3 is 14 residues. The CDR3 protein is CASRHQSDTDTQYF. CDR3 coding DNA: TGTGCCAGTAGGCACCAGAGCGACACAGATACGCAGTATTTT.

This chain links TRBV5-8 with TRBJ1-5, with 9 bases lining up with TRBD1. The junction had 7 bases not matched to a gene; V was cut back by 0 bases and J by 6 bases. This CDR3 has 16 amino acids. The germline CDR1 and CDR2 sequences are SGHTS and YDEGEE. Written as DNA, the CDR3 is TGTGCCAGCAGCTTGGAGACAGGGGGTGTGCGTCAGCCCCAGCATTTT. This sequence encodes CASSLETGGVRQPQHF.

The gene calls are TRBV7-3 and TRBJ2-1; 13 bases match TRBD2. Unmatched junction bases numbered 3, after V lost 4 bases and J lost 0 bases. This CDR3 has 17 amino acids. Germline CDR1 is SGHTA and CDR2 is FQGTGA. The CDR3 loop reads CASSSTSGRASYNEQFF. The CDR3 DNA is TGTGCCAGCAGCTCCACTAGCGGGAGGGCCTCCTACAATGAGCAGTTCTTC.

The chain uses TRBV30 and TRBJ1-6; D call uncertain. Between the trimmed V and J ends, which lost 5 bases and 0 bases, there was a span of 14 bases. The CDR3 has 16 residues. Germline assignment: CDR1 GTSNPN and CDR2 SVGIG (reference sequence). The CDR3, as DNA: TGTGCCTGGTCTCCTTGGCGGGCCTCCTATAATTCACCCCTCCACTTT. It specifies CAWSPWRASYNSPLHF. Drawing the rest from reference TRBV30 and TRBJ1-6, the complete variable domain is SQTIHQWPATLVQPVGSPLSLECTVEGTSNPNLYWYRQAAGRGLQLLFYSVGIGQISSEVPQNLSASRPQDRQFILSSKKLLLSDSGFYLCAWSPWRASYNSPLHFGNGTRLTVT.

This clone was picked up one time. CDR3 in DNA: TGTGCCAGCATGATACCGGACAGGTTTAACAATGAGCAGTTCTTC. Its protein product is CASMIPDRFNNEQFF. The rearrangement joins TRBV28 to TRBJ2-1; 7 nucleotides align to TRBD1. Germline V gene sequence: CDR1 MDHEN, CDR2 SYDVKM. The V segment lost 7 bases and the J segment 5 bases; nucleotides outside the gene matches: 11. CDR3 size: 15 residues.

The chain has TRBV7-8 and TRBJ2-1, with TRBD1 matching 8 bases. The germline V gene encodes CDR1 SGHVS and CDR2 FQNEAQ. This CDR3 has 15 amino acids. The V gene end was trimmed by 5 bases and the J gene end by 2 bases; junction bases not matched to a gene: 5. CDR3 region: CASSGGTGAYNEQFF. The CDR3 DNA reads as TGTGCCAGCAGCGGGGGGACAGGCGCCTACAATGAGCAGTTCTTC. Based on the CDR3 plus reference TRBV7-8 and TRBJ2-1, the full variable domain is GAGVSQSPRYKVAKRGQDVALRCDPISGHVSLFWYQQALGQGPEFLTYFQNEAQLDKSGLPSDRFFAERPEGSVSTLKIQRTQQEDSAVYLCASSGGTGAYNEQFFGPGTRLTVL.

V is TRBV6-6 and J is TRBJ1-1; perhaps TRBD1 as D (6 bases). V was pared by 2 bases and J by 5 bases, with 15 bases between. This CDR3 contains 15 residues. Germline CDR1 and CDR2: MNHNY and SVGAGI (reference sequence). CDR3 nucleotide sequence: TGTGCCAGCAGTTACGACAGGCGGATGGGGACTGAAGCTTTCTTT. It translates to CASSYDRRMGTEAFF.